This T cell receptor (beta chain) was observed in a study of brain metastases from non-small cell lung cancer. Study-wide points: Expanded T-cell clones appeared in around 64% of brain metastases over primaries.

J gave up 5 bases and V 6 bases, and 0 bases lay outside the gene matches. This CDR3 is 11 amino acids long. Germline V gives CDR1 ENHRY, CDR2 SYGVKD. The data were produced by immunoSEQ multiplex PCR, yet TCRdb's version contains in-frame clones alone and is incomplete. Counted here are around 4,000 clones, almost 90% occurring once; the ten biggest clones make up 3.3%. A word on this clone: Its antigen remains unknown.

The clonotype was recovered from a donor aged 40 or over with non-small cell lung cancer. V is TRBV10-3 and J is TRBJ1-1; 7 bases match TRBD1. Sequenced sample: primary lung tumor tissue. The CDR3 here is CAISRGTEAFF. The CDR3 nucleotides are TGTGCCATCAGCAGGGGGACTGAAGCTTTCTTT.